This T cell receptor beta chain was observed in a study of cytomegalovirus exposure and HLA in healthy donors. CDR1 is SEHNR, CDR2 FQNEAQ, per germline (reference sequence). The CDR3 loop spans 16 amino acids. 13 Jbeta primers and 60 Vbeta primers were used for the PCR. Clones were read by immunoSEQ multiplex PCR, and TCRdb kept only the in-frame ones, dropping some. The sample holds 85,000 to 130,000 clones, 65% to 80% seen once. Worth noting for this clone: The junction departs from germline at one end; a sequencing error may be responsible.

The donors comprised healthy bone marrow donors. Specimen: PBMCs. This sequence originates from a woman in her forties or fifties in good health and CMV-seropositive. The chain combines TRBV7-9 with TRBJ1-5; TRBD1 might be the D (6 bases). The chain's CDR3 is CSSSSGGARVNQPQHF. The CDR3, as DNA: TGTTCCAGCAGCTCGGGGGGGGCTCGCGTCAATCAGCCCCAGCATTTT.